This is a list of T cell receptor beta chains from one sample in a study of beta chain features in type 1 diabetes. Using immunoSEQ multiplex PCR, the repertoire was profiled, and TCRdb retains in-frame clones only, with some absent. The sample has fewer than 400,000 clones; approximately 8% are singletons. The sample was central memory CD4+ T cells from blood. The origin of the receptors is a woman aged 18 to 35 in good health. The CDR3 runs from the conserved cysteine through the conserved F or W. Each record gives: V gene, clone size, CDR3 length, D gene, J gene, CDR3 protein, CDR3 DNA. A D gene is named only where the DNA matches it firmly. Part of the rows lack a size; the others show once, few, many or a class for expanded clones.

TRBV6-6	.	13	TRBD1	TRBJ1-1	CASSYDRDTEAFF	TGTGCCAGCAGTTACGACAGGGACACTGAAGCTTTCTTT
TRBV6-6	few	12	.	TRBJ2-5	CASSIVLETQYF	TGTGCCAGCAGTATTGTGTTAGAGACCCAGTACTTC
TRBV10-3	.	13	.	TRBJ1-2	CAISEQGHYGYTF	TGTGCCATCAGTGAACAGGGTCACTATGGCTACACCTTC
TRBV7-8	few	14	TRBD1	TRBJ1-2	CASSPTRQGLGYTF	TGTGCCAGCAGCCCCACCCGACAGGGCTTGGGCTACACCTTC
TRBV7-9	.	16	TRBD1	TRBJ2-5	CASSLGTGVRQETQYF	TGTGCCAGCAGCTTAGGGACAGGGGTTCGCCAAGAGACCCAGTACTTC
TRBV9	few	14	.	TRBJ2-3	CASSVDPRTDTQYF	TGTGCCAGCAGCGTAGACCCGAGGACAGATACGCAGTATTTT
TRBV18	few	15	.	TRBJ2-7	CASSPGTPNSYEQYF	TGTGCCAGCTCACCCGGGACGCCCAACTCCTACGAGCAGTACTTC
TRBV4-3	.	17	.	TRBJ2-1	CASSQDRGRASYNEQFF	TGCGCCAGCAGCCAAGATAGGGGGAGGGCCTCCTACAATGAGCAGTTCTTC
TRBV19	.	15	TRBD2	TRBJ2-1	CASSRAGASYNEQFF	TGTGCCAGTAGTCGAGCGGGAGCCTCCTACAATGAGCAGTTCTTC
TRBV18	.	16	.	TRBJ2-7	CASSPLQTFLDYEQYF	TGTGCCAGCTCACCCCTACAAACCTTCCTTGACTACGAGCAGTACTTC
TRBV7-3	many	15	TRBD2	TRBJ2-1	CASSLGRGEINEQFF	TGTGCCAGCAGCTTAGGTCGGGGGGAGATCAATGAGCAGTTCTTC
TRBV20-1	.	11	.	TRBJ2-7	CSSRIQYQQYF	TGCAGTTCCCGGATCCAATACCAGCAGTACTTC
TRBV9	.	16	.	TRBJ2-2	CASSVAGGVKTGELFF	TGTGCCAGCAGCGTAGCTGGGGGCGTAAAGACCGGGGAGCTGTTTTTT
TRBV7-9	few	19	TRBD1	TRBJ1-1	CASSPNPWDRLPLNTEAFF	TGTGCCAGCAGCCCGAACCCCTGGGACAGGCTACCTTTGAACACTGAAGCTTTCTTT
TRBV7-3	.	13	.	TRBJ2-1	CASSLSSYNEQFF	TGTGCCAGCAGCTTAAGTTCCTACAATGAGCAGTTCTTC
TRBV6-5	few	15	.	TRBJ1-6	CASSYSRGTNSPLHF	TGTGCCAGCAGTTACTCGAGGGGGACGAATTCACCCCTCCACTTT
TRBV7-2	few	14	.	TRBJ2-2	CASSFGPITGELFF	TGTGCCAGCAGCTTCGGACCAATCACCGGGGAGCTGTTTTTT
TRBV5-8	few	14	TRBD2	TRBJ2-1	CASSFSGRDNEQFF	TGTGCCAGCAGTTTTAGCGGGAGGGACAATGAGCAGTTCTTC
TRBV5-1	many	14	TRBD2	TRBJ2-1	CASSPGGPADEQFF	TGCGCCAGCAGCCCGGGAGGGCCTGCAGATGAGCAGTTCTTC
TRBV4-3	.	12	TRBD1	TRBJ2-4	CASSQTGGPQYF	TGCGCCAGCAGCCAAACAGGGGGACCTCAGTACTTC
TRBV15	.	15	TRBD1	TRBJ2-7	CATSRAGQGLTWQYF	TGTGCCACCAGCAGGGCAGGACAGGGCCTAACCTGGCAGTACTTC
TRBV11-2	few	16	TRBD2	TRBJ2-3	CASSLGTSGSRDTQYF	TGTGCCAGCAGCTTGGGGACTAGCGGGAGTCGCGATACGCAGTATTTT
TRBV7-9	.	15	.	TRBJ2-1	CASSLVASVYNEQFF	TGTGCCAGCAGCTTAGTGGCTAGCGTCTACAATGAGCAGTTCTTC